This T cell receptor beta chain is drawn from a study of human T cells and chemical hapten exposure. Study-level points and caveats: With DPC sensitization, TCRs exceeding 1 in 1000 frequency showed no change. Donors' alopecia may make their immune response differ from healthy people's.

Specified time point: patch test 2, 6 weeks after DPC sensitization. The treatment: therapeutic diphenylcyclopropenone sensitization with weekly scalp DPC. This clonotype was recorded many times. The antigen is not known. This CDR3 comprises 13 residues. Trimming took 8 bases from V and 0 from J, leaving 10 bases between them. Per germline, CDR1 MNHEY and CDR2 SVGEGT. In the original analysis: Sample-level TCR yields exhibited a median of around 90,000, with a range of about 20,000 to 700,000. In TCRdb, the RACE reads were re-called with MiXCR into one record per CDR3 protein. These V and J calls derive from TCRdb rather than the authors' analysis. The data contain more than 75,000 distinct CDR3 sequences, roughly a tenth of them singletons.

The receptor was isolated from a woman aged 40-49 years with alopecia areata. Some clones in this sample may be carry-over from other donors' samples. The input for sequencing was whole blood, taken in connection with sensitization to the hapten diphenylcyclopropenone (DPC). The V gene is TRBV6-2 or TRBV6-3, the J gene TRBJ1-1, with D unclear. The CDR3 sequence is CASRRQMNTEAFF. In nucleotides, the CDR3 is TGTGCCAGCCGGAGGCAGATGAACACTGAAGCTTTCTTT.